The T cell receptor (beta chain) described here comes from a study of blood T cell repertoires in COVID-19. Individuals aged 18 to 89 years were recruited from 24 US areas. Two negative PCRs, clearance, or symptom resolution characterized the recovered Cohort 3 donors. Source study methods: The assay estimated nucleated cells by amplifying reference gene primers. Using immunoSEQ multiplex PCR, the repertoire was profiled, and TCRdb retains in-frame clones only, with some absent. The V and J calls and clone size were taken over from that table, and D and trimming were inferred from the DNA. The sample contains around 180,000 clones, roughly 80% of which appear only once. The receptor comes from a man between 45 and 60 years old who had recovered from COVID-19. The sample taken for sequencing was PBMCs or T cells enriched from blood (not recorded which).

The CDR3 is CASSPKDRNNQPQHF. The CDR3 DNA sequence: TGTGCCAGCTCACCTAAGGACAGAAACAATCAGCCCCAGCATTTT. The chain combines TRBV18 with TRBJ1-5; D perhaps matches TRBD1 (6 bases). Germline lookup yields CDR1 KGHSH and CDR2 LQKENI. The CDR3 covers 15 residues. Between the trimmed V and J ends, which lost 3 bases and 3 bases, there was a span of 12 bases.